This T cell receptor beta chain was sequenced in a study of long-term antiretroviral therapy in people with HIV. This CDR3 spans 14 amino acids. V was clipped by 3 bases and J by 2 bases, with 11 bases between them. The germline V gene encodes CDR1 SEHNR and CDR2 FQNEAQ (reference sequence). Overall study findings and caveats: Dominating the repertoire at all time points were the clones that expanded before ART.

A word on this clone: Its antigen remains unknown.

Researchers report immunoSEQ v3.0 was run at survey level. The table came from immunoSEQ multiplex PCR; TCRdb's copy has only in-frame clones and leaves some out. The table shows 19,000 or so clones, with 80% occurring only once. The starting material was unsorted PBMCs, obtained 0.2 years after starting antiretroviral therapy. The V gene is TRBV7-9, the J gene TRBJ2-7; D is unresolved. This clonotype was sampled from a middle-aged woman with HIV. The CDR3 spells CASSLGSRPYEQYF. CDR3 nucleotide sequence: TGTGCCAGCAGCTTGGGAAGCCGCCCCTACGAGCAGTACTTC.